Listed here is a single T cell receptor (beta chain). For TCRbeta, the library was prepared with unique molecular identifiers. Using its own MiXCR run on the PCR reads, TCRdb lists one record per CDR3 protein. The sample records a few hundred thousand distinct CDR3 sequences, under 13% being singletons. This CDR3 region has 14 residues. The V gene lost 7 bases and the J gene lost 7 bases, with 17 bases spanning the gap. Germline-derived CDR1 and CDR2 are MNHNS and SASEGT. The data were taken from a study of T-cell reconstitution after alpha-beta-depleted transplantation in children. This material consisted of PBMCs from the stem cell graft donor, taken from the stem cell graft. V usage is TRBV6-1 and J usage is TRBJ1-5, with D possibly matching TRBD1 (6 bases). The receptor was derived from a human donor who donated a stem cell graft to a child with acute lymphoblastic leukemia. The CDR3 coding sequence is TGTGCCAGCACCAAACAGGGTTTAGGACAGCCCCAGCATTTT. Residues: CASTKQGLGQPQHF.